Detailed here is one T cell receptor (beta chain). The entry originates in a study of OX40 agonist ivuxolimab in advanced cancers. Produced via immunoSEQ multiplex PCR; TCRdb's table is partial and in-frame only. The repertoire holds some 80,000 clones, with 87% as singletons. This TCR derives from an adult with an advanced solid tumor such as melanoma, head and neck, liver or kidney cancer. The sample here was CD4+ or CD8+ T cells sorted from blood, taken in a trial of the OX40 agonist ivuxolimab.

The CDR3, as DNA: TGTGCCAGCAGCTTAGAGACACGGATCTCTGGGGCCAACGTCCTGACTTTC. Its translation is CASSLETRISGANVLTF. The J gene is TRBJ2-6, the V gene TRBV5-5; D call uncertain. The germline CDR1 and CDR2 sequences are SGHKS and YYEKEE (reference sequence). V lost 2 bases to trimming and J lost 0 bases, with 12 bases between them. The CDR3 has 17 amino acids.